The TCR beta chain described here comes from a study of CD8+ T cells in alopecia areata. Study information: Treated individuals took tofacitinib by mouth, 5 to 10 mg twice daily. Patients remained on tofacitinib for 6 to 18 months and then went 6 months without it.

Treatment noted: oral pan-JAK inhibitor, 5-10 mg twice daily. Study outcomes and limitations: Lesional scalp, especially alopecia totalis/universalis, showed higher clonality than normal scalp. The link between baseline CD8+ expansion and response remains uncertain with one nonresponder.

This clone appeared a few times. Its antigen remains unidentified. Extraction of RNA preceded its reverse transcription into cDNA, which served as the sequencing template. The assay was immunoSEQ multiplex PCR, and TCRdb's table has in-frame clones only and misses some. This table has about 88,000 clones, 40% to 50% appearing once. Germline-derived CDR1 and CDR2 are SGHTA and FQGNSA. The length of the CDR3 is 13 residues. Trimming cost V 5 bases and J 7 bases; bases outside gene matches: 4. This chain links TRBV7-2 with TRBJ2-7; 11 nucleotides line up with TRBD2. The material sequenced was CD8+ T cells sorted from blood, taken at week 24, from a patient treated with tofacitinib. The sequence was collected from a human donor with alopecia areata. The chain's CDR3 is CASSLGTSGEQYF. As DNA, the CDR3 is TGTGCCAGCAGCCTTGGGACTAGCGGAGAGCAGTACTTC.